The rows below give T cell receptor beta chains drawn from one sample of a study of blood T cell repertoires in COVID-19. Data came from immunoSEQ multiplex PCR; TCRdb stores just in-frame clones and leaves some out. The data show roughly 24,000 clones, approximately 83% seen once. Sequencing was carried out using peripheral blood. The receptors originated from a man aged 65-85 years with acute or convalescent COVID-19. Both conserved end residues are part of each CDR3. Each record gives: clone size, J gene, V gene, D gene, CDR3 protein, CDR3 DNA. A D gene is named only where the DNA matches it firmly. A row's size may be missing; if present it is once, few, many or a size class.

>once|TRBJ1-6|TRBV6-5|-
CASRVTGTNSPLHF
TGTGCCAGCAGGGTCACAGGGACGAATTCACCCCTCCACTTT
>-|TRBJ1-1|TRBV18|TRBD1
CASSPRNPVGQGLTEAFF
TGTGCCAGCTCACCACGTAATCCCGTGGGACAGGGACTCACTGAAGCTTTCTTT
>-|TRBJ2-7|TRBV7-8|-
CASSPTGEVSKQYF
TGTGCCAGCAGCCCCACTGGAGAGGTGTCCAAGCAGTACTTC
>-|TRBJ1-6|TRBV11-2|-
CASSLFTNPGRLPPLHF
TGTGCCAGCAGCTTATTTACGAACCCGGGTCGTTTACCACCCCTCCACTTT
>-|TRBJ1-4|TRBV5-6|TRBD1
CASSGTGDEKLFF
TGTGCCAGCAGCGGAACAGGGGATGAAAAACTGTTTTTT
>-|TRBJ2-1|TRBV7-6|-
CASSLGRRSNEQFF
TGTGCCAGCAGCTTAGGCAGAAGATCCAATGAGCAGTTCTTC
>once|TRBJ1-6|TRBV19|-
CASTSGTRNSPLHF
TGTGCCAGTACCTCCGGGACACGGAATTCACCCCTCCACTTT
>-|TRBJ1-6|TRBV9|-
CASSAGGGRGNSPLHF
TGTGCCAGCAGCGCGGGAGGGGGTCGAGGGAATTCACCCCTCCACTTT
>-|TRBJ1-1|TRBV2|TRBD1
CASRRTGGTEAFF
TGTGCCAGCAGGCGGACAGGGGGCACTGAAGCTTTCTTT
>few|TRBJ1-1|TRBV10-3|TRBD1
CAISDNRGNTEAFF
TGTGCCATCAGTGATAACAGGGGGAACACTGAAGCTTTCTTT
>-|TRBJ2-7|TRBV6-5|-
CATLGDTGYEQYF
TGTGCCACCCTGGGAGACACCGGCTACGAGCAGTACTTC
>-|TRBJ2-1|TRBV24-1|TRBD2
CATRGTSGNNEQFF
TGTGCCACAAGAGGGACTAGCGGAAACAATGAGCAGTTCTTC
>-|TRBJ2-1|TRBV7-9|TRBD2
CASSTRTAGVSEQFF
TGTGCCAGCAGTACGAGGACGGCGGGAGTGTCTGAGCAGTTCTTC
>-|TRBJ1-6|TRBV19|-
CASSPGNNSPLHF
TGTGCCAGTAGCCCAGGGAATAATTCACCCCTCCACTTT
>-|TRBJ2-3|TRBV10-3|TRBD2
CASRLAGVITDTQYF
TGTGCCTCGCGACTAGCGGGAGTTATCACAGATACGCAGTATTTT
>-|TRBJ1-1|TRBV6-6|-
CASRPRDTSSNTEAFF
TGTGCCAGCAGACCCCGGGACACCTCTTCGAACACTGAAGCTTTCTTT
>-|TRBJ2-7|TRBV6-2/TRBV6-3|-
CASSYSDSYEQYF
TGTGCCAGCAGTTACTCTGACAGCTACGAGCAGTACTTC
>-|TRBJ2-7|TRBV6-2/TRBV6-3|TRBD1
CASSSGTGDYEQYF
TGTGCCAGCAGTTCCGGGACAGGGGACTACGAGCAGTACTTC
>few|TRBJ2-1|TRBV29-1|-
CSVEKGAYNEQFF
TGCAGCGTTGAAAAGGGGGCCTACAATGAGCAGTTCTTC
>-|TRBJ2-5|TRBV6-5|TRBD2
CASRTTSGGEKTQYF
TGTGCCAGCAGAACTACTAGCGGGGGGGAAAAGACCCAGTACTTC
>-|TRBJ1-2|TRBV29-1|-
CSVEPQGDYGYTF
TGCAGCGTTGAGCCACAGGGCGACTATGGCTACACCTTC
>once|TRBJ1-4|TRBV6-2/TRBV6-3|-
CASSPPPGRVREKLFF
TGTGCCAGCAGTCCCCCCCCTGGGCGAGTCCGTGAAAAACTGTTTTTT
>-|TRBJ1-1|TRBV24-1|-
CATSDLREPTEAFF
TGTGCCACCAGTGATTTGAGGGAGCCCACTGAAGCTTTCTTT
>-|TRBJ1-1|TRBV6-4|-
CASSDTNSNTEAFF
TGTGCCAGCAGTGACACCAACAGTAACACTGAAGCTTTCTTT
>-|TRBJ1-1|TRBV6-5|-
CASTRGSTEAFF
TGTGCCAGCACCCGGGGGAGCACTGAAGCTTTCTTT
>-|TRBJ1-5|TRBV7-2|-
CASSSLDGGQPQHF
TGTGCCAGCAGCTCTTTGGACGGGGGTCAGCCCCAGCATTTT
>-|TRBJ2-7|TRBV15|-
CATSREGSPAYEQYF
TGTGCCACCAGCAGGGAGGGTAGCCCCGCCTACGAGCAGTACTTC
>-|TRBJ2-5|TRBV20-1|TRBD1
CSASMSRDRGQRETQYF
TGCAGTGCTAGTATGTCCCGGGACAGGGGGCAAAGAGAGACCCAGTACTTC
>-|TRBJ2-5|TRBV24-1|-
CATSDLHGGQETQYF
TGTGCCACCAGTGATTTGCACGGGGGCCAAGAGACCCAGTACTTC
>few|TRBJ1-6|TRBV19|TRBD1
CASTKTGASINSPLHF
TGTGCCAGTACAAAGACAGGGGCCAGTATTAATTCACCCCTCCACTTT
>-|TRBJ2-5|TRBV28|TRBD1
CASSYPQGASHF
TGTGCCAGCAGTTACCCACAGGGGGCGAGTCACTTC
>-|TRBJ2-6|TRBV5-1|-
CASSLAGNSGANVLTF
TGCGCCAGCAGCTTGGCAGGAAACTCTGGGGCCAACGTCCTGACTTTC
>-|TRBJ2-3|TRBV5-6|-
CASSPRVADTQYF
TGTGCCAGCAGCCCCAGGGTAGCAGATACGCAGTATTTT
>few|TRBJ1-5|TRBV2|-
CASFRDSNQPQHF
TGTGCCAGCTTCAGGGATAGCAATCAGCCCCAGCATTTT
>medium-sized|TRBJ1-1|TRBV11-3|-
CASSLGTNTEAFF
TGTGCCAGCAGCTTAGGGACAAACACTGAAGCTTTCTTT
>-|TRBJ2-1|TRBV19|TRBD2
CASSRTSGRYEQFF
TGTGCCAGTAGTAGGACTAGCGGGAGGTATGAGCAGTTCTTC
>-|TRBJ1-2|TRBV6-1|-
CASSEGRAEGYGYTF
TGTGCCAGCAGTGAAGGGCGTGCAGAGGGATATGGCTACACCTTC
>-|TRBJ2-1|TRBV5-1|-
CASRDSGNEQFF
TGCGCCAGCAGAGACTCGGGGAATGAGCAGTTCTTC
>-|TRBJ2-3|TRBV19|-
CASRYGGTSTDTQYF
TGTGCCAGTAGATATGGCGGGACTAGCACAGATACGCAGTATTTT
>-|TRBJ2-5|TRBV30|TRBD2
CAWSQGLAGPQETQYF
TGTGCCTGGAGTCAAGGACTAGCGGGTCCGCAAGAGACCCAGTACTTC
>-|TRBJ2-7|TRBV18|TRBD1
CASSSGQQREQYF
TGTGCCAGCTCATCGGGACAGCAAAGAGAGCAGTACTTC
>-|TRBJ2-5|TRBV11-2|TRBD2
CASSPNGGGKETQYF
TGTGCCAGCAGCCCTAACGGGGGGGGAAAAGAGACCCAGTACTTC
>-|TRBJ2-7|TRBV2|TRBD2
CASSGPGLAFEQYF
TGTGCCAGCAGCGGACCGGGACTAGCGTTCGAGCAGTACTTC
>-|TRBJ1-6|TRBV5-1|-
CASSLGGASNSPLHF
TGCGCCAGCAGCTTGGGGGGAGCGAGTAATTCACCCCTCCACTTT
>once|TRBJ1-1|TRBV6-2/TRBV6-3|-
CASSEPGMNTEAFF
TGTGCCAGCAGTGAGCCCGGGATGAACACTGAAGCTTTCTTT
>-|TRBJ2-7|TRBV21-1|-
CASSARDRANEQYF
TGTGCCAGCAGCGCCCGGGACAGGGCCAACGAGCAGTACTTC
>-|TRBJ1-3|TRBV5-8|-
CASSLGGDSGNTIYF
TGTGCCAGCAGCTTGGGTGGAGACTCTGGAAACACCATATATTTT